The clone carrying this TCR beta chain was seen a handful of times. Its antigen is undetermined. Sample time point: persistent/refractory GD, antithyroid drugs over 5 years with positive TRAb. From RNA extracted from PBMCs, the TCR library was made. The sample belongs to a study of regulatory T cells in long-lasting Graves disease. Study-level results: Favoring TRBV28, TRBJ1-2 and TRBJ2-5 was a feature seen in persistent disease. Sharing of public clonotypes was greater in persistent patients (under 3,000) than in new patients (about 970). Accuracy might have suffered from few samples.

The authors built TCR beta libraries using iRepertoire HTBI primers and Arm-PCR of CDR3 regions. TCRdb ran MiXCR on the multiplex PCR reads and lists one entry per CDR3 protein. The sample records some 430,000 distinct CDR3 sequences, roughly 21% being singletons. Germline CDR1 reads LGHDT; CDR2 reads YNNKEL (reference sequence). Trimming stripped 3 bases from V and 5 bases from J, with 8 bases between. The CDR3 extends over 14 amino acids. V gene TRBV3-1 combines with J gene TRBJ1-6; D might be TRBD1 (6 bases). This specimen was peripheral blood mononuclear cells (PBMCs), taken when the disease was refractory, from a patient treated with antithyroid drugs. The TCR was taken from a female donor with Graves disease. The CDR3 loop is CASSQQGNNSPLHF. The CDR3 DNA is TGTGCCAGCAGCCAGCAGGGGAATAATTCACCCCTCCACTTT.